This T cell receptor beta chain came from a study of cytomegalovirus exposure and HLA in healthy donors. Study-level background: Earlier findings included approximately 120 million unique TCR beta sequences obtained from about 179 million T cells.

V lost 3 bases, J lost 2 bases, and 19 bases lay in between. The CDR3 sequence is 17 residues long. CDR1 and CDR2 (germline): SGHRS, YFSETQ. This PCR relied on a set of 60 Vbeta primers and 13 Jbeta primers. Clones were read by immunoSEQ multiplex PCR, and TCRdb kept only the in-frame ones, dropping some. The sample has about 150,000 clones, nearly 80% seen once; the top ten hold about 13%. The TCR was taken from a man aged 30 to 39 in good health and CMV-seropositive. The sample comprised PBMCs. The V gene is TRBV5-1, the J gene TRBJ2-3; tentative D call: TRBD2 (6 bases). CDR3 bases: TGCGCCAGCAGCTCGGGATTCGGGGGAACCAACACAGATACGCAGTATTTT. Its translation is CASSSGFGGTNTDTQYF.